Listed below are T cell receptor beta chains from one sample, sequenced in a study of T cell changes during pregnancy in multiple sclerosis. Clones were read by immunoSEQ multiplex PCR, and TCRdb kept only the in-frame ones, dropping some. The repertoire holds about 52,000 clones, with 85% to 95% as singletons. This specimen was CD4+ T cells from peripheral blood mononuclear cells, taken in the third trimester of pregnancy. The source of these receptors is a female donor with multiple sclerosis, enrolled in a pregnancy study. Both conserved end residues are trimmed from each CDR3. Size is stated for part of the rows, as once, few or many counts, or as a class when the clone is expanded.

J | V | size | CDR3
TRBJ1-1 | TRBV6-6 | . | ASSYSRTVRNTEAF
TRBJ2-1 | TRBV7-6 | once | ASSLERGGINEQF
TRBJ2-5 | TRBV5-4 | once | ASSLKTVQETQY
TRBJ1-1 | TRBV6-4 | . | ASSDLRGRKGYAPRMNTEAF
TRBJ1-1 | TRBV4-3 | . | ASSQVATAIMNTEAF
TRBJ2-5 | TRBV19 | once | ASSPPGLAGLQETQY
TRBJ1-1 | TRBV6-1 | . | ASSERDSRNTEAF
TRBJ2-3 | TRBV29-1 | . | SIGLAGGLDTQY
TRBJ1-5 | TRBV6-1 | . | ASSPWGGEQPQH
TRBJ2-5 | TRBV5-1 | . | ASSPQQGAQETQY
TRBJ1-2 | TRBV7-2 | . | ASSLFWEGYGYT
TRBJ1-1 | TRBV27 | . | ASSLRPTGTEAF
TRBJ2-4 | TRBV5-5 | . | ASSLQRIKNIQY
TRBJ1-2 | TRBV21-1 | . | ASSKNRDRGYGYT
TRBJ1-2 | TRBV15 | . | ATSRESGGGYT
TRBJ2-7 | TRBV19 | . | ASSIFRGGIAPYEQY
TRBJ1-4 | TRBV4-3 | . | ASSLDRVGEKLF